Listed below are T cell receptor beta chains from one sample, sequenced in a study of blood T cell repertoires in COVID-19. Assay used: immunoSEQ multiplex PCR; TCRdb lists only in-frame clones, some missing. The data contain around 470,000 clones, about nine tenths of them seen just once; the ten biggest clones take up 0.55% to 0.75%. Sample: PBMCs or T cells enriched from blood (not recorded which). The source is a man between 18 and 35 years old who had recovered from COVID-19. Each CDR3 is given with its conserved first and last residue. A D gene is named only where the DNA matches it firmly. Clone size is given for some rows only: seen once, a few or many times, or a class if the clone is expanded.

V	D	J	size	CDR3	DNA
TRBV9	NA	TRBJ1-3	NA	CASSVGGSGPGSGNTIYF	TGTGCCAGCAGCGTAGGGGGTAGTGGCCCGGGGTCCGGAAACACCATATATTTT
TRBV27	NA	TRBJ2-6	NA	CASSLRGTSGANVLTF	TGTGCCAGCAGCCTTCGCGGGACTTCTGGGGCCAACGTCCTGACTTTC
TRBV9	NA	TRBJ1-1	NA	CASSGGHENTEAFF	TGTGCCAGCAGCGGGGGACACGAGAACACTGAAGCTTTCTTT
TRBV6-5	TRBD1	TRBJ1-1	NA	CATRQGRTEAFF	TGTGCCACCCGACAGGGGCGAACTGAAGCTTTCTTT
TRBV5-4	NA	TRBJ1-2	once	CASSTTINYGYTF	TGTGCCAGCAGTACGACAATTAACTATGGCTACACCTTC
TRBV5-6	TRBD1	TRBJ2-2	NA	CASSSRTGLTGELFF	TGTGCCAGCAGCTCCCGGACAGGACTCACCGGGGAGCTGTTTTTT
TRBV2	NA	TRBJ1-5	NA	CASKQDSNQPQHF	TGTGCCAGCAAACAGGATAGCAATCAGCCCCAGCATTTT
TRBV28	TRBD1	TRBJ1-6	NA	CASSTETGVGSPLHF	TGTGCCAGCAGTACAGAGACAGGGGTCGGCTCACCCCTCCACTTT
TRBV5-4	TRBD2	TRBJ2-1	NA	CASSLGGLAAMNEQFF	TGTGCCAGCAGCTTGGGGGGACTAGCGGCTATGAATGAGCAGTTCTTC
TRBV25-1	NA	TRBJ1-1	NA	CASSAGQNTEAFF	TGTGCCAGCAGTGCGGGACAGAACACTGAAGCTTTCTTT
TRBV5-1	NA	TRBJ2-1	NA	CASSGGLGNEQFF	TGCGCCAGCAGTGGGGGGTTAGGCAATGAGCAGTTCTTC
TRBV9	TRBD1	TRBJ1-2	NA	CASSVGGEKGGGGYTF	TGTGCCAGCAGCGTAGGAGGTGAGAAAGGGGGCGGCGGCTACACCTTC
TRBV5-3	TRBD2	TRBJ2-3	NA	CARSPGTSGRADTQYF	TGTGCCAGAAGCCCAGGGACTAGCGGGAGGGCAGATACGCAGTATTTT
TRBV28	TRBD1	TRBJ2-5	NA	CASSAQGQGRQTQYF	TGTGCCAGCAGTGCCCAGGGACAGGGCCGCCAGACCCAGTACTTC
TRBV28	TRBD1	TRBJ1-5	NA	CASRRTGTGFNQPQHF	TGTGCCAGCAGGAGGACAGGGACGGGGTTTAATCAGCCCCAGCATTTT
TRBV10-1	NA	TRBJ2-4	once	CASSETRWDIQYF	TGCGCCAGCAGTGAGACGCGGTGGGACATTCAGTACTTC
TRBV7-2	NA	TRBJ1-1	NA	CASSLNRALIDTEAFF	TGTGCCAGCAGCTTAAACAGGGCACTGATCGACACTGAAGCTTTCTTT
TRBV24-1	NA	TRBJ2-2	NA	CATSDNYPTQNTGELFF	TGTGCCACCAGTGATAACTACCCCACCCAGAACACCGGGGAGCTGTTTTTT
TRBV30	NA	TRBJ1-5	NA	CAWTRRRDQPQHF	TGTGCCTGGACTCGGCGGAGGGATCAGCCCCAGCATTTT
TRBV11-2	TRBD2	TRBJ2-5	NA	CASSLDPLWTSGQETQYF	TGTGCCAGCAGCTTAGACCCCCTTTGGACTAGCGGACAAGAGACCCAGTACTTC